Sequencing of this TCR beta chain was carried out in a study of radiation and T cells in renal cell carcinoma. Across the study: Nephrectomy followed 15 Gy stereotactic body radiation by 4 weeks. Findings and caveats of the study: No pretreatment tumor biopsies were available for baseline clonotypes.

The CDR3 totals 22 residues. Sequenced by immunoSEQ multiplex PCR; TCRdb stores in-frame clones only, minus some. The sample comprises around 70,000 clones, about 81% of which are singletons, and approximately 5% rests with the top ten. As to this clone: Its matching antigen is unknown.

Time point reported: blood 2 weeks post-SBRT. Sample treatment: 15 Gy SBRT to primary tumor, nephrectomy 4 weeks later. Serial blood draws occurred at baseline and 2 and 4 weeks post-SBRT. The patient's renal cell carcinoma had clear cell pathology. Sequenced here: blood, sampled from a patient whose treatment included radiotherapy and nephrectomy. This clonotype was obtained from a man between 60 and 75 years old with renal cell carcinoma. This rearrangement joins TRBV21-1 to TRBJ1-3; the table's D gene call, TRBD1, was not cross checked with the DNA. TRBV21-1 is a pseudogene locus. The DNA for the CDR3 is TGTGCCAGCAGCAAAAGGTTATACAGGGGATGTGGAAAAACTGACTCTGGAAACACCATATATTTT. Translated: CASSKRLYRGCGKTDSGNTIYF.